These 30 T cell receptor beta chains originate from one sample sequenced in a study of cytomegalovirus exposure and HLA in healthy donors. The PCR was carried out with 60 Vbeta primers and 13 Jbeta primers. TCRdb's copy holds only in-frame clones and misses some; the assay was immunoSEQ multiplex PCR. The sample carries around 150,000 clones, approximately 75% recorded once. Sequencing input: PBMCs. The source is a man aged 50 to 60 in good health and CMV-seropositive.

As to this clone: The identical CDR3 is also encoded by other nucleotide sequences in the sample. The chain uses TRBV19 and TRBJ2-3, with D tentatively TRBD2 (5 bases). V gave up 2 bases and J gave up 3 bases, with 9 bases separating them. Germline values: CDR1 LNHDA, CDR2 SQIVND (reference sequence). This CDR3 contains 14 residues. The CDR3 loop is CASSIRGQTDTQYF. The DNA for the CDR3 is TGTGCCAGTAGTATACGAGGGCAGACAGATACGCAGTATTTT. Based on the CDR3 plus reference TRBV19 and TRBJ2-3, the full variable domain is DGGITQSPKYLFRKEGQNVTLSCEQNLNHDAMYWYRQDPGQGLRLIYYSQIVNDFQKGDIAEGYSVSREKKESFPLTVTSAQKNPTAFYLCASSIRGQTDTQYFGPGTRLTVL.

In this sample, this clone turned up once. The CDR3 here is CASSTLTGPDTQYF. The CDR3 region has the DNA TGTGCCAGTAGTACCCTTACAGGGCCAGATACGCAGTATTTT. The chain links TRBV19 to TRBJ2-3; tentative D call: TRBD1 (6 bases). V was trimmed by 4 bases and J by 4 bases, leaving 12 bases between them. Germline CDR1 is LNHDA and CDR2 is SQIVND (reference sequence). The CDR3 spans 14 residues.

DNA for the CDR3: TGTGCCAGCAGCGGGGGGGGAGTCGGTGAAGCTTTCTTT. Its translation: CASSGGGVGEAFF. The chain recombines TRBV7-2 with TRBJ1-1, with D possibly being TRBD1 (5 bases). Deletions cut 5 bases from V and 7 bases from J, with 14 bases between. This CDR3 has 13 amino acids. Per the germline V gene, CDR1 is SGHTA and CDR2 is FQGNSA.

In the case of this clone: Since the CDR3 does not end with the conserved phenylalanine or tryptophan, this likely comes from a read error. The chain uses TRBV2 and TRBJ1-1; D remains ambiguous. Germline V gene lookup returns CDR1 SNHLY and CDR2 FYNNEI. The CDR3 runs to 12 residues. Trimming stripped 8 bases from V and 1 base from J, with 8 bases between. The CDR3 region is CASARRNTEAFS. CDR3 bases: TGTGCCAGCGCCCGGCGGAACACTGAAGCTTTCTCT.

This rearrangement joins TRBV11-2 to TRBJ2-3, with D possibly matching TRBD1 (5 bases). This CDR3 has 12 residues. Trimming stripped 6 bases from V and 6 bases from J, with 10 bases between. Germline-derived CDR1 and CDR2 are SGHAT and FQNNGV. CDR3 region: CASRAGYDTQYF. The CDR3 region has the DNA TGTGCCAGCAGAGCAGGGTACGATACGCAGTATTTT.

The rearrangement joins TRBV5-4 to TRBJ2-7, with D possibly TRBD2 on 6 matching bases. The CDR3 has 15 amino acids. V was pared by 3 bases and J by 1 base, with 14 bases between. Germline V gene sequence: CDR1 SGHNT, CDR2 YYREEE (reference sequence). The CDR3 spells CASSSQRSGSYEQYF. CDR3 sequence (DNA): TGTGCCAGCAGCTCACAAAGGAGCGGGTCCTACGAGCAGTACTTC.

This clone came up once. The genes are TRBV5-5 and TRBJ1-1; the D is unclear. The V end lost 3 bases, the J end lost 1 base, and 13 bases lay between the germline ends. This CDR3 comprises 15 residues. Germline CDR1 SGHKS, CDR2 YYEKEE (reference sequence). CDR3 in DNA: TGTGCCAGCAGCTGGTTGCCCGCAGGGAACACTGAAGCTTTCTTT. It translates to CASSWLPAGNTEAFF.

In its sample, this clone was seen a few times. V usage is TRBV14 and J usage is TRBJ2-5; TRBD1 might be the D (5 bases). The J call is uncertain, as TRBJ2-7 better fits the DNA end. This CDR3 comprises 15 residues. CDR1 and CDR2 from the germline V gene are SGHDN and FVKESK. CDR3 protein: CASSQDYRFSYEQYF. As DNA, the CDR3 is TGTGCCAGCAGCCAAGATTACAGGTTCTCCTACGAGCAGTACTTC.

Only one count was recorded for this clone. One end of the junction varies from germline; a read error may be responsible. In DNA form, the CDR3 reads TGTTCCAGCAGCTTAATAGTGACTAGCGGTTTAGCTGGGGAGCTGTTTTTT. Its protein product is CSSSLIVTSGLAGELFF. The gene calls are TRBV7-9 and TRBJ2-2; 9 nucleotides align to TRBD2. This CDR3 spans 17 amino acids. Germline V gives CDR1 SEHNR, CDR2 FQNEAQ (reference sequence).

This chain uses TRBV27 with TRBJ2-5; possibly TRBD2 for D (5 bases). The CDR3 sequence is 14 residues long. V was pared by 3 bases and J by 1 base, with 9 bases between. Per germline, CDR1 MNHEY and CDR2 SMNVEV (reference sequence). The CDR3 DNA follows: TGTGCCAGCAGTTTGTGGGGAGCCCAAGAGACCCAGTACTTC. Translated: CASSLWGAQETQYF.

The chain joins TRBV5-4 to TRBJ1-2; 7 nucleotides line up with TRBD1. There are 16 residues in the CDR3. Germline lookup yields CDR1 SGHNT and CDR2 YYREEE (reference sequence). The ends lost 0 bases at V and 4 bases at J; junction bases unmatched: 9. The chain's CDR3 is CASSLGDRAGIYGYTF. CDR3 sequence (DNA): TGTGCCAGCAGCTTGGGTGACAGGGCTGGTATCTATGGCTACACCTTC. Looking up the rest from reference TRBV5-4 and TRBJ1-2 gives the full variable domain: ETGVTQSPTHLIKTRGQQVTLRCSSQSGHNTVSWYQQALGQGPQFIFQYYREEENGRGNFPPRFSGLQFPNYSSELNVNALELDDSALYLCASSLGDRAGIYGYTFGSGTRLTVV.

This clone was counted once. The chain employs TRBV15 and TRBJ2-3; no clear D gene. The CDR3 is made up of 12 amino acids. Germline CDR1 reads LNHNV; CDR2 reads YYDKDF (reference sequence). V gave up 5 bases and J gave up 3 bases, with 6 bases separating them. The chain's CDR3 is CATSHTTDTQYF. The CDR3 nucleotides read TGTGCCACCAGCCACACAACAGATACGCAGTATTTT.

In this sample, this clone turned up a few times. The rearrangement uses TRBV5-1 and TRBJ2-1; maybe TRBD1 (5 bases). This CDR3 contains 14 residues. V shed 4 bases and J shed 6 bases, with 14 bases lying between them. Looked up from germline, CDR1 is SGHRS and CDR2 is YFSETQ. Here the CDR3 reads CASSRPGQANEQFF. The DNA for the CDR3 is TGCGCCAGCAGCCGACCTGGACAAGCCAATGAGCAGTTCTTC.

The CDR3 DNA is TGTGCCAGCAGCGCGCGTGTCGGACTAGCATCCTACAATGAGCAGTTCTTC. It codes for CASSARVGLASYNEQFF. This chain links TRBV11-3 with TRBJ2-1; TRBD2 agrees at 8 bases. Germline CDR1 and CDR2: SGHNT and YENEEA. J gave up 1 base and V 5 bases, and 10 bases lay outside the gene matches. This CDR3 contains 17 residues.

This chain connects TRBV6-5 to TRBJ2-5; D may be TRBD2 (6 bases). The J call may be wrong; the DNA end is better matched by TRBJ2-7. Germline CDR1 reads MNHEY; CDR2 reads SVGAGI. The CDR3 extends over 14 amino acids. The CDR3 reads CASSYGSGAYEQYF. The DNA of the CDR3 is TGTGCCAGCAGTTACGGTAGCGGAGCCTACGAGCAGTACTTC.

The chain joins TRBV11-1 to TRBJ2-3; D is ambiguous. The CDR3 loop spans 15 amino acids. The germline CDR1 and CDR2 sequences are SGHAT and FQDESV (reference sequence). With 1 base removed from V and 2 bases from J, the gap between germline ends came to 10 bases. The CDR3 reads CASSLEFIATDTQYF. Written as DNA, the CDR3 is TGTGCCAGCAGCTTAGAATTCATAGCCACAGATACGCAGTATTTT.

The chain is built from TRBV19 and TRBJ1-3; D unclear. This CDR3 has 17 residues. Germline V gene lookup returns CDR1 LNHDA and CDR2 SQIVND (reference sequence). The V and J ends lost 0 bases and 0 bases respectively, with 12 bases between them. DNA of the CDR3: TGTGCCAGTAGTATAGAACGAGGGCGAGTCTCTGGAAACACCATATATTTT. Its translation: CASSIERGRVSGNTIYF.

This chain connects TRBV7-9 to TRBJ2-7, with 8 positions matching TRBD1. There are 15 residues in the CDR3. Trimming cost V 2 bases and J 2 bases; bases outside gene matches: 5. Germline V gene data show CDR1 as SEHNR and CDR2 as FQNEAQ (reference sequence). CDR3 in DNA: TGTGCCAGCAGCTTAAGGACAGGGAGGACCTACGAGCAGTACTTC. It is translated as CASSLRTGRTYEQYF.

The chain is built from TRBV28 and TRBJ2-7; D not resolved. V was clipped by 2 bases and J by 4 bases, with 6 bases between them. The V gene's germline CDR1 is MDHEN and CDR2 SYDVKM. The CDR3 consists of 12 residues. The CDR3 DNA reads as TGTGCCAGCAGTTTAAGCCTATACGAGCAGTACTTC. It yields the protein CASSLSLYEQYF.

The genes are TRBV19 and TRBJ1-2, with a weak D call TRBD1 (5 bases). This CDR3 is 14 amino acids long. CDR1 LNHDA and CDR2 SQIVND come from the germline V gene (reference sequence). Between the trimmed V and J ends, which lost 11 bases and 4 bases, there was a span of 20 bases. CDR3 in amino acids: CASHREGRGYGYTF. Written as DNA, the CDR3 is TGTGCCTCCCATCGGGAGGGTAGGGGCTATGGCTACACCTTC.

This chain uses TRBV7-2 with TRBJ2-2, with 12 bases lining up with TRBD2. CDR3 length: 16 amino acids. V was clipped by 5 bases and J by 4 bases; unmatched bases: 5. The germline V gene encodes CDR1 SGHTA and CDR2 FQGNSA. Here the CDR3 reads CASSPPSGRVTGELFF. Here the CDR3 DNA reads TGTGCCAGCAGCCCTCCTAGCGGGAGGGTCACCGGGGAGCTGTTTTTT.

The chain recombines TRBV6-1 with TRBJ2-1; maybe TRBD2 (7 bases). The CDR3 is 14 amino acids. The germline gives CDR1 MNHNS, CDR2 SASEGT. The germline V and J ends were trimmed by 1 base and 10 bases, with 14 bases remaining between them. CDR3 coding DNA: TGTGCCAGCAGTGAAGGGAGGGGGGGAGGGGAGCAGTTCTTC. Protein: CASSEGRGGGEQFF.

This clone was seen a few times. This chain uses TRBV11-2 with TRBJ1-6, with 9 bases matching TRBD1. CDR3 length: 15 amino acids. Germline assignment: CDR1 SGHAT and CDR2 FQNNGV. Losses at the gene ends were 6 bases for V and 6 bases for J; bases not matched to a gene: 6. The CDR3 DNA sequence: TGTGCCAGCAGTAAGGGGACAGGGAGTAATTCACCCCTCCACTTT. It is translated as CASSKGTGSNSPLHF.

This clone appeared once. This rearrangement joins TRBV5-4 to TRBJ2-7; 10 nucleotides match TRBD2. The germline V gene encodes CDR1 SGHNT and CDR2 YYREEE (reference sequence). This CDR3 region has 16 residues. V lost 3 bases, J lost 3 bases, and 9 bases stayed unmatched. Here the CDR3 DNA reads TGTGCCAGCAGCTCCGGGACTAGCGTTTCTAACTACGAGCAGTACTTC. Amino acids: CASSSGTSVSNYEQYF.

The chain is built from TRBV6-6 and TRBJ2-1; 9 bases agree with TRBD1. V shed 4 bases and J 10 bases; nucleotides not matched to a gene: 8. The CDR3 contains 14 residues. Germline CDR1 MNHNY, CDR2 SVGAGI (reference sequence). CDR3 region: CASSFRDREAEQFF. The CDR3 region has the DNA TGTGCCAGCAGTTTCCGGGACAGGGAAGCGGAGCAGTTCTTC.

The CDR3 region has the DNA TGTGCCAGCAGCTTACAAAGCAATCAGCCCCAGCATTTT. The encoded protein is CASSLQSNQPQHF. The chain is built from TRBV7-2 and TRBJ1-5; no clear D. The CDR3 length is 13 residues. V lost 2 bases and J lost 1, with 3 bases in between. Germline CDR1 is SGHTA and CDR2 is FQGNSA. The full variable domain, with the rest looked up from reference TRBV7-2 and TRBJ1-5, is GAGVSQSPSNKVTEKGKDVELRCDPISGHTALYWYRQSLGQGLEFLIYFQGNSAPDKSGLPSDRFSAERTGGSVSTLTIQRTQQEDSAVYLCASSLQSNQPQHFGDGTRLSIL.

As regards this clone: Mismatch with germline at one junction end may stem from a read error. V gene TRBV7-7 combines with J gene TRBJ2-2, with D possibly matching TRBD2 (5 bases). CDR1 SSHAT and CDR2 FNYEAQ come from the germline V gene (reference sequence). This CDR3 is built from 14 residues. The CDR3 DNA follows: TGTGCTAGCAGCTTTAGCGCGAACACCGGGGAGCTGTTTTTT. It yields the protein CASSFSANTGELFF.

The chain uses TRBV4-2 and TRBJ1-5; 8 bases agree with TRBD1. CDR3 length: 16 amino acids. Germline CDR1 LGHNA, CDR2 YNFKEQ. Trimming cost V 0 bases and J 4 bases; bases outside gene matches: 5. This chain's CDR3 is CASSQEGQGANQPQHF. CDR3 coding DNA: TGTGCCAGCAGCCAAGAGGGCCAGGGGGCAAATCAGCCCCAGCATTTT.

The V gene is TRBV2, the J gene TRBJ1-2; D possibly corresponds to TRBD1 (5 bases). CDR1 and CDR2 (germline): SNHLY, FYNNEI. CDR3 size: 13 residues. Trimming removed 9 bases from V and 3 bases from J, with 14 bases in between. The DNA of the CDR3 is TGTGCCAGGACTATCCGGGACTACTATGGCTACACCTTC. It yields the protein CARTIRDYYGYTF.

This clone occurred a few times. The chain joins TRBV18 to TRBJ2-7; a possible D gene is TRBD2 (6 bases). This CDR3 contains 14 residues. CDR1 KGHSH and CDR2 LQKENI come from the germline V gene. The V end lost 6 bases, the J end lost 3 bases, and 15 bases lay between the germline ends. The CDR3: CASSQRTMFYEQYF. The CDR3 DNA is TGTGCCAGCTCCCAAAGGACTATGTTCTACGAGCAGTACTTC.